This T cell receptor beta chain appears in the sequencing data of a study of shared clonotypes between healthy human individuals. Study overall: Donor composition was two women and a few men, aged 18 to 49.

Regarding the study as a whole: Generation probability values for non-shared clonotypes were lower than those for clonotypes shared by all four donors. Among donors, clonotype sharing was expected to be affected by sequencing depth.

It was CD45RO-negative cells, positively selected for CCR7, that made up naive CD8 cells, with terminally differentiated effector memory CD45RA+ cells excluded. TCRdb's copy holds only in-frame clones and misses some; the assay was immunoSEQ multiplex PCR. The sample includes around 600,000 clones, roughly 98% of them seen just once. Concerning this clone itself: Its specificity is not known. Other DNA sequences in the same sample also yield this CDR3.

Input material: naive CD8+ T cells sorted from blood. This clonotype originated in a man aged 25 to 45 in good health.

CDR3 in DNA: TGTGCCAGCAGCCTAGGAGGTTCTGAAGCTTTCTTT. Its protein product is CASSLGGSEAFF. This chain joins TRBV7-9 and TRBJ1-1; D not certain. From germline, CDR1 is SEHNR and CDR2 FQNEAQ (reference sequence). The CDR3 is 12 residues long. Trimming cost V 5 bases and J 6 bases, with 10 bases left between them. Together with reference TRBV7-9 and TRBJ1-1, the CDR3 gives the full variable domain: DTGVSQNPRHKITKRGQNVTFRCDPISEHNRLYWYRQTLGQGPEFLTYFQNEAQLEKSRLLSDRFSAERPKGSFSTLEIQRTEQGDSAMYLCASSLGGSEAFFGQGTRLTVV.